This is a list of T cell receptor beta chains from one sample in a study of shared clonotypes between healthy human individuals. Clones were sequenced by immunoSEQ multiplex PCR, and TCRdb holds only the in-frame ones, with some missing. The data show 450,000 to 600,000 clones, with roughly 85% seen just once and roughly 12% held by the top ten. Material: PBMCs. The receptors originated from a woman in her 40s in good health. Some clones in this sample may be carry-over from other donors' samples. Each CDR3 is given with its conserved first and last residue. The order of the fields is clone size, J gene, D gene, V gene, CDR3 DNA, CDR3 protein. The D gene is left open where the match is weak. A clone size is listed for some rows: how often the clone was seen (once, few, many), or a class if it is expanded.

clone_size: few
j_call: TRBJ1-2
d_call: -
v_call: TRBV7-8
cdr3_nt: TGTGCCAGCAGCCCCACTACCGGGGGCAGCTACACCTTC
cdr3_aa: CASSPTTGGSYTF

clone_size: few
j_call: TRBJ1-4
d_call: -
v_call: TRBV9
cdr3_nt: TGTGCCAGCACCGGCACTAATGAAAAACTGTTTTTT
cdr3_aa: CASTGTNEKLFF

clone_size: -
j_call: TRBJ2-3
d_call: TRBD2
v_call: TRBV6-5
cdr3_nt: TGTGCCAGCAGTTTAGCGGGAGGGCGGAATACGCAGTATTTT
cdr3_aa: CASSLAGGRNTQYF

clone_size: -
j_call: TRBJ2-7
d_call: TRBD1
v_call: TRBV4-1
cdr3_nt: TGCGCCAGCAGCCAACCCACAGGGGGCAGCCGCTACGAGCAGTACTTC
cdr3_aa: CASSQPTGGSRYEQYF

clone_size: -
j_call: TRBJ1-1
d_call: -
v_call: TRBV18
cdr3_nt: TGTGCCAGCTCACTGAGACAGGTACGGCAAACGGAGAACACTGAAGCTTTCTTT
cdr3_aa: CASSLRQVRQTENTEAFF

clone_size: -
j_call: TRBJ2-1
d_call: -
v_call: TRBV7-9
cdr3_nt: TGTGCCAGCAGCCCCCGGGACTTTAACAATGAGCAATTCTTC
cdr3_aa: CASSPRDFNNEQFF

clone_size: few
j_call: TRBJ1-6
d_call: -
v_call: TRBV11-2
cdr3_nt: TGTGCCAGCAGGGGGAGGGGGAATTCACCCCTCCACTTT
cdr3_aa: CASRGRGNSPLHF

clone_size: -
j_call: TRBJ1-5
d_call: -
v_call: TRBV9
cdr3_nt: TGTGCCAGCAGCGTAGGGGGCAGTCAGCCCCAGCATTTT
cdr3_aa: CASSVGGSQPQHF

clone_size: -
j_call: TRBJ1-1
d_call: -
v_call: TRBV7-3
cdr3_nt: TGTGCCAGCAGCTTAATGGGCCCTAGGGAAGCTTTCTTT
cdr3_aa: CASSLMGPREAFF

clone_size: once
j_call: TRBJ2-1
d_call: TRBD1
v_call: TRBV5-1
cdr3_nt: TGCGCCAGCAGCGGGGGACAGGGACACAATGAGCAGTTCTTC
cdr3_aa: CASSGGQGHNEQFF

clone_size: -
j_call: TRBJ2-1
d_call: -
v_call: TRBV18
cdr3_nt: TGTGCCAGCTCACCGTCGGGACGGAGCGTGTTTGAGCAGTTCTTC
cdr3_aa: CASSPSGRSVFEQFF

clone_size: -
j_call: TRBJ2-1
d_call: -
v_call: TRBV5-4
cdr3_nt: TGTGCCAGCAGCGGTAGCGGCTCCTACAATGAGCAGTTCTTC
cdr3_aa: CASSGSGSYNEQFF

clone_size: -
j_call: TRBJ2-5
d_call: TRBD1
v_call: TRBV7-7
cdr3_nt: TGTGCTAGCAGCCCCGGGACAGGACAAGAGACCCAGTACTTC
cdr3_aa: CASSPGTGQETQYF

clone_size: few
j_call: TRBJ2-5
d_call: -
v_call: TRBV27
cdr3_nt: TGTGCCAGCAAACTATCCCCGGGGGCGACCCAGTACTTC
cdr3_aa: CASKLSPGATQYF

clone_size: -
j_call: TRBJ2-1
d_call: -
v_call: TRBV11-2
cdr3_nt: TGTGCCAGCAGCCCCAAGGGGGGTTGGACCTACAATGAGCAGTTCTTC
cdr3_aa: CASSPKGGWTYNEQFF

clone_size: -
j_call: TRBJ1-3
d_call: -
v_call: TRBV15
cdr3_nt: TGTGCCACCAGCGGTTTTGGAAACACCATATATTTT
cdr3_aa: CATSGFGNTIYF

clone_size: -
j_call: TRBJ2-2
d_call: -
v_call: TRBV7-2
cdr3_nt: TGTGCCAGCAGCTTGGGACCTCACACCGGGGAGCTGTTTTTT
cdr3_aa: CASSLGPHTGELFF

clone_size: -
j_call: TRBJ2-7
d_call: -
v_call: TRBV30
cdr3_nt: TGTGCCTGGGATATGGGCAGGGGATACGAGCAGTACTTC
cdr3_aa: CAWDMGRGYEQYF

clone_size: -
j_call: TRBJ1-2
d_call: -
v_call: TRBV14
cdr3_nt: TGTGCCAGCAGCCAAGGAAGGGGACCAGTTAACTATGGCTACACCTTC
cdr3_aa: CASSQGRGPVNYGYTF

clone_size: once
j_call: TRBJ1-3
d_call: -
v_call: TRBV10-3
cdr3_nt: TGTGCCATCAGTGTTTCCGTCTCTGGAAACACCATATATTTT
cdr3_aa: CAISVSVSGNTIYF

clone_size: -
j_call: TRBJ2-7
d_call: -
v_call: TRBV15
cdr3_nt: TGTGCCACCAGCAGAGAACCCACGACGGCCTACGAGCAGTACTTC
cdr3_aa: CATSREPTTAYEQYF

clone_size: -
j_call: TRBJ2-1
d_call: TRBD2
v_call: TRBV19
cdr3_nt: TGTGCCAGTAGTACTAGCGGAATATACAATGAGCAGTTCTTC
cdr3_aa: CASSTSGIYNEQFF

clone_size: few
j_call: TRBJ2-1
d_call: -
v_call: TRBV30
cdr3_nt: TGTGCCTGTCTTAGACAGGGAGGTGAGCAGTTCTTC
cdr3_aa: CACLRQGGEQFF

clone_size: -
j_call: TRBJ2-3
d_call: -
v_call: TRBV2
cdr3_nt: TGTGCCAGCAGTAGCACAGATACGCAGTATTTT
cdr3_aa: CASSSTDTQYF

clone_size: -
j_call: TRBJ2-7
d_call: -
v_call: TRBV7-2
cdr3_nt: TGTGCCAGCAGCTCCCGGGACGGACCCTACGAGCAGTACTTC
cdr3_aa: CASSSRDGPYEQYF

clone_size: few
j_call: TRBJ2-7
d_call: TRBD1
v_call: TRBV4-2
cdr3_nt: TGTGCCAGCAGCCAAGAAAGGACAGGGGATCATTCCTACGAGCAGTACTTC
cdr3_aa: CASSQERTGDHSYEQYF

clone_size: -
j_call: TRBJ2-1
d_call: TRBD2
v_call: TRBV14
cdr3_nt: TGTGCCAGCAGCCAAGGGGCTAGCGGGAGCGGTGAGCAGTTCTTC
cdr3_aa: CASSQGASGSGEQFF

clone_size: few
j_call: TRBJ2-7
d_call: TRBD1
v_call: TRBV5-1
cdr3_nt: TGCGCCAGCAGCTCGACAGACCCGACAGGGGAGCAGTACTTC
cdr3_aa: CASSSTDPTGEQYF

clone_size: -
j_call: TRBJ1-1
d_call: -
v_call: TRBV28
cdr3_nt: TGTGCCAGCAGTTTATACGGGTCCATGAACACTGAAGCTTTCTTT
cdr3_aa: CASSLYGSMNTEAFF

clone_size: many
j_call: TRBJ2-3
d_call: TRBD2
v_call: TRBV11-2
cdr3_nt: TGTGCCAGCAGCTTCGAACGGACGCTAGCGGGAGGGAGCACAGATACGCAGTATTTT
cdr3_aa: CASSFERTLAGGSTDTQYF

clone_size: -
j_call: TRBJ1-1
d_call: TRBD1
v_call: TRBV27
cdr3_nt: TGTGCCAGCAGTTGGCAGGGGGATCGGACTGAAGCTTTCTTT
cdr3_aa: CASSWQGDRTEAFF

clone_size: -
j_call: TRBJ1-1
d_call: TRBD1
v_call: TRBV29-1
cdr3_nt: TGCAGCGGACAGGGGCAGGCGAACACTGAAGCTTTCTTT
cdr3_aa: CSGQGQANTEAFF

clone_size: -
j_call: TRBJ1-1
d_call: -
v_call: TRBV4-2
cdr3_nt: TGTGCCAGCAGCCAAGATCCCATGACGAACACTGAAGCTTTCTTT
cdr3_aa: CASSQDPMTNTEAFF

clone_size: -
j_call: TRBJ2-1
d_call: TRBD2
v_call: TRBV4-2
cdr3_nt: TGTGCCAGCAGCCAAGGGCCCGGGACTAGCGGGAATGAGCAGTTCTTC
cdr3_aa: CASSQGPGTSGNEQFF

clone_size: few
j_call: TRBJ2-5
d_call: -
v_call: TRBV2
cdr3_nt: TGTGCCAGCAGTGGTGGAGGGTTCGACCAAGAGACCCAGTACTTC
cdr3_aa: CASSGGGFDQETQYF

clone_size: -
j_call: TRBJ2-3
d_call: TRBD2
v_call: TRBV28
cdr3_nt: TGTGCCAGCATCCCTAGTGGACTAGCGGGGCAAAGCACAGATACGCAGTATTTT
cdr3_aa: CASIPSGLAGQSTDTQYF

clone_size: -
j_call: TRBJ2-7
d_call: TRBD1
v_call: TRBV5-8
cdr3_nt: TGTGCCAGCAGCTTTGGTGGGGACAGCTCCTACGAGCAGTACTTC
cdr3_aa: CASSFGGDSSYEQYF

clone_size: -
j_call: TRBJ1-4
d_call: -
v_call: TRBV6-1
cdr3_nt: TGTGCCAGCAGGGAGACAACTAATGAAAAACTGTTTTTT
cdr3_aa: CASRETTNEKLFF

clone_size: -
j_call: TRBJ2-3
d_call: -
v_call: TRBV6-4
cdr3_nt: TGTGCCAGCAGTGACTCGAGGGGAGATACGCAGTATTTT
cdr3_aa: CASSDSRGDTQYF

clone_size: -
j_call: TRBJ2-7
d_call: -
v_call: TRBV18
cdr3_nt: TGTGCCAGCTCACCCCGGGCAGGGAAGGCGGACGAGCAGTACTTC
cdr3_aa: CASSPRAGKADEQYF

clone_size: -
j_call: TRBJ2-3
d_call: -
v_call: TRBV5-1
cdr3_nt: TGCGCCAGCAGCTTGTTCAGCACAGATACGCAGTATTTT
cdr3_aa: CASSLFSTDTQYF